A selection of T cell receptor beta chains follows, all from one sample in a study of shared clonotypes between healthy human individuals. Measured with immunoSEQ multiplex PCR; TCRdb has only the in-frame clones, and not every one. Among 2 million to 2.5 million clones listed, over 90% were seen once. The sequenced material came from naive CD4+ T cells from PBMCs. Receptors originate from a man aged 18 to 30 in good health. Some clones in this sample may be carry-over from other donors' samples. Each CDR3 is given with its conserved first and last residue. The order of the fields is CDR3 length, D gene, J gene, V gene, clone size, CDR3 DNA, CDR3 protein. D genes are given only for firm matches. Not every row has a clone size; where given, it reads once, few, many or a size class.

15 . TRBJ1-5 TRBV6-5 . TGTGCCAGCAGTTACCGGGCAGGGCAGAATCAGCCCCAGCATTTT CASSYRAGQNQPQHF
15 TRBD1 TRBJ1-1 TRBV7-3 . TGTGCCAGCAGCGCACGACAGGGAGGAGACACTGAAGCTTTCTTT CASSARQGGDTEAFF
12 . TRBJ1-1 TRBV30 . TGTGCCTGGAAGAGCGAGTCCACTGAAGCTTTCTTT CAWKSESTEAFF
11 . TRBJ1-1 TRBV20-1 . TGCAGTCTTTGGAAGAACACTGAAGCTTTCTTT CSLWKNTEAFF
15 . TRBJ2-5 TRBV9 . TGTGCCAGCAGCGTAACGGGCGGGGCCGGGGAGACCCAGTACTTC CASSVTGGAGETQYF
15 . TRBJ1-1 TRBV4-1 . TGCGCCAGCAGCCATAACCGGGCCCCTGCCCCTGAAGCTTTCTTT CASSHNRAPAPEAFF
15 . TRBJ2-3 TRBV6-6 . TGTGCCAGCAGTCTTGTGGTGCCAGGGGCAGATACGCAGTATTTT CASSLVVPGADTQYF
15 . TRBJ1-2 TRBV28 . TGTGCCAGCAGAGCATTGGACGGCAGCAACTATGGCTACACCTTC CASRALDGSNYGYTF
11 . TRBJ2-5 TRBV2 . TGTGCCAGCAGTACAGAAGAGACCCAGTACTTC CASSTEETQYF
13 . TRBJ2-7 TRBV6-1 once TGTGCCAGCAGGCTAGGACAAGCCTACGAGCAGTACTTC CASRLGQAYEQYF
14 TRBD1 TRBJ1-4 TRBV6-1 once TGTGCCAGCAATACCCCGGGACAGCAACCAAAACTGTTTTTT CASNTPGQQPKLFF
15 TRBD1 TRBJ1-1 TRBV6-4 few TGTGCCAGCAGACCACAGGGGAGTAAGAACACTGAAGCTTTCTTT CASRPQGSKNTEAFF
12 . TRBJ2-1 TRBV28 once TGTGCCAGCAGTTTAAGGTCCCTTGAGCAGTTCTTC CASSLRSLEQFF
18 . TRBJ2-3 TRBV7-9 . TGTGCCAGCCGGACAGCTACCTTGAGGAGGGCGGGCGCAGATACGCAGTATTTT CASRTATLRRAGADTQYF
13 . TRBJ2-1 TRBV2 . TGTGCGACCAAGGGGGACTCGCCCAATGAACAGTTCTTC CATKGDSPNEQFF
14 . TRBJ1-3 TRBV11-2 . TGTGCCAGCAGCTTCATTCGGGCTGGAAACACCATATATTTT CASSFIRAGNTIYF
20 . TRBJ1-2 TRBV19 . TGTGCCAGTAGTATCAGGTTCGATGGGGGACACTCGCTTCCCGTTCATGGCTACACCTTC CASSIRFDGGHSLPVHGYTF
19 TRBD1 TRBJ1-4 TRBV2 . TGTGCCAGCAGGTCTCGTCCGGACAGGGTGATTGCAACTAATGAAAAACTGTTTTTT CASRSRPDRVIATNEKLFF
14 . TRBJ1-2 TRBV7-9 . TGTGCCAGCAGCTTAGACCTCGGACACTATGGCTACACCTTC CASSLDLGHYGYTF
17 TRBD2 TRBJ2-1 TRBV4-2 . TGTGCCAGCAGCCGTACCCCCGGCGGGAGAGCCTACAATGAGCAGTTCTTC CASSRTPGGRAYNEQFF
15 . TRBJ1-2 TRBV5-4 . TGTGCCAGCAGCTTGCCGGGCGAAGCTAACTATGGCTACACCTTC CASSLPGEANYGYTF
14 TRBD1 TRBJ1-2 TRBV27 . TGTGCCAGCAGCCCGGACAGGACTTACTATGGCTACACCTTC CASSPDRTYYGYTF
14 TRBD1 TRBJ2-7 TRBV30 . TGTGCCTGGAGGGGGACAGGGTATTTGTACGAGCAGTACTTC CAWRGTGYLYEQYF
16 . TRBJ2-6 TRBV7-2 . TGTGCCAGCAGCCCTAGCAACAGGGCCGGGGCCAACGTCCTGACTTTC CASSPSNRAGANVLTF
16 . TRBJ2-1 TRBV7-3 . TGTGCCAGCAGCCCCTCCTTCGCGGGAAGCATCAATGAGCAGTTCTTC CASSPSFAGSINEQFF
12 . TRBJ2-3 TRBV28 . TGTGCCAGCAAGGGCGGGTTTGATACGCAGTATTTT CASKGGFDTQYF
15 TRBD2 TRBJ2-3 TRBV2 . TGTGCCAGCATCTTAGCGGGAACGATTCCAGATACGCAGTATTTT CASILAGTIPDTQYF
18 TRBD1 TRBJ1-4 TRBV15 . TGTGCCACCAGCAGAGGACAGGGTGAGGGGGCTACTAATGAAAAACTGTTTTTT CATSRGQGEGATNEKLFF
15 . TRBJ2-3 TRBV7-3 once TGTGCCAGCAGCTTAATACTGTTAAAGACAGATACGCAGTATTTT CASSLILLKTDTQYF
14 . TRBJ1-2 TRBV7-2 . TGTGCCAGCAGCTTACGTGGAGATTACTATGGCTACACCTTC CASSLRGDYYGYTF
15 TRBD1 TRBJ2-7 TRBV4-3 . TGCGCCAGCAGCCAAGATCTCAGGACAGGGTTTCATCAGTACTTC CASSQDLRTGFHQYF
14 . TRBJ1-3 TRBV5-1 . TGCGCCAGCAGCTTGGTAGGCAGGGCAGACACCATATATTTT CASSLVGRADTIYF